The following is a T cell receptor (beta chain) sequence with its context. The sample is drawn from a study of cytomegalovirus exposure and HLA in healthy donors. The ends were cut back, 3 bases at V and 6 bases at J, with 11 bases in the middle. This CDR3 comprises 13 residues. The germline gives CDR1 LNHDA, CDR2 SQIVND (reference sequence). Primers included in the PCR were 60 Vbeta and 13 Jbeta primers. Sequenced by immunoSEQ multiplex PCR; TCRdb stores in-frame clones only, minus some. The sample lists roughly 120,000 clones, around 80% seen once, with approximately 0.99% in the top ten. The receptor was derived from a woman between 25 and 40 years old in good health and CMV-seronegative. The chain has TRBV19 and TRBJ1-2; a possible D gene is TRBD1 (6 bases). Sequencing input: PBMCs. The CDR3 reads CASSMGGGHGYTF. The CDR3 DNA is TGTGCCAGTAGTATGGGTGGGGGCCATGGCTACACCTTC.